The T cell receptor (beta chain) under discussion was sequenced for a study of CD8 T cells in ankylosing spondylitis. A note on this clonotype: Antigen specificity is unknown.

General study results and limits: Clones tied to disease were said to be significantly enriched in matched ankylosing spondylitis synovial fluid.

Quantitative barcoded 5'-RACE was used to prepare TCR beta libraries. MiXCR, run by TCRdb on the 5' RACE reads, gives a single entry per CDR3 protein. The sample lists a few hundred thousand distinct CDR3 sequences; 18% were seen once. CDR3 length equals 14 residues. V lost 10 bases and J lost 7; bases outside the gene matches: 12. The germline CDR1 and CDR2 sequences are MNHEY and SVGAGI. The sequencing sample was made of blood, either unsorted or a sorted T cell fraction (not recorded which). This clonotype originated in a male donor with ankylosing spondylitis or in good health (not recorded which). V usage is TRBV6-5 and J usage is TRBJ1-4; 7 positions agree with TRBD1. The CDR3 is CATCHYRGGEKLFF. The CDR3 DNA follows: TGTGCCACCTGTCACTACAGGGGTGGTGAAAAACTGTTTTTT.